The clone carrying this T cell receptor beta chain showed up many times. This CDR3 is 14 amino acids long. Deletions cut 5 bases from V and 2 bases from J, with 9 bases between. By 5'RACE template switching, TCR cDNA was produced, with a universal primer site and UMIs added in the process. MiXCR, run by TCRdb on the 5' RACE reads, gives a single entry per CDR3 protein. The table lists 500,000 to 650,000 distinct CDR3 sequences, 12% of them singletons. These data belong to a study of T cells after yellow fever vaccination. This sequence was found in a man aged 25 to 40 who received the YFV17D yellow fever vaccine. Sequencing used PBMCs, obtained on the day of the yellow fever booster vaccination. The chain links TRBV12-3 or TRBV12-4 to TRBJ2-2; D is uncertain. CDR3: CASSPVVNTGELFF. CDR3 bases: TGTGCCAGCAGTCCCGTAGTTAACACCGGGGAGCTGTTTTTT.